These 9 T cell receptor beta chains share one sample of origin, sequenced in a study of T-cell memory formation after mild COVID-19. One entry per CDR3 protein, called by TCRdb with MiXCR from the 5' RACE reads. Here the sample spans approximately 190,000 distinct CDR3 sequences, 18% being singletons. Sequences were obtained from PBMCs or a T cell subset sorted from them (not recorded which). Receptors were obtained from an adult woman who had mild COVID-19 (a few samples of this study predate the infection). Cell type and time point are not known.

This clonotype was seen many times. The rearrangement links TRBV18 to TRBJ2-7; 12 nucleotides match TRBD2. V lost 6 bases, J lost 2 bases, and 8 bases stayed unmatched. Per the germline V gene, CDR1 is KGHSH and CDR2 is LQKENI. This CDR3 is built from 16 residues. The CDR3 here is CASSRRTSGETYEQYF. In nucleotides, the CDR3 is TGTGCCAGCTCGCGTCGGACTAGCGGGGAGACCTACGAGCAGTACTTC. The full variable domain, rest sourced from reference TRBV18 and TRBJ2-7, is NAGVMQNPRHLVRRRGQEARLRCSPMKGHSHVYWYRQLPEEGLKFMVYLQKENIIDESGMPKERFSAEFPKEGPSILRIQQVVRGDSAAYFCASSRRTSGETYEQYFGPGTRLTVT.

The V call is TRBV20-1, the J call TRBJ1-2; D gene unclear. Germline lookup yields CDR1 DFQATT and CDR2 SNEGSKA (reference sequence). The CDR3 contains 16 residues. V lost 6 bases and J 4 bases, leaving 24 bases between the germline ends. CDR3 DNA sequence: TGCAGTGCCCCCCCCAAAGGGCAGGCCACTACCTATGGCTACACCTTC. It specifies CSAPPKGQATTYGYTF.

This clonotype was seen a single time. The chain employs TRBV5-1 and TRBJ1-1; no reliable D call. Trimming pared 7 bases from V and 6 bases from J, leaving 16 bases between. CDR1 SGHRS and CDR2 YFSETQ come from the germline V gene. The CDR3 length is 13 residues. The CDR3 loop reads CASRRAPAPEAFF. The CDR3 nucleotides are TGCGCCAGCCGAAGAGCCCCCGCGCCTGAAGCTTTCTTT.

V is TRBV27 and J is TRBJ2-4, with TRBD1 as a possible D gene (6 bases). Trimming stripped 5 bases from V and 0 bases from J, with 14 bases between. The germline V gene encodes CDR1 MNHEY and CDR2 SMNVEV (reference sequence). The CDR3 covers 16 residues. The CDR3 spells CASSPIGQLAKNIQYF. The CDR3 region has the DNA TGTGCCAGCAGTCCTATCGGACAGTTAGCCAAAAACATTCAGTACTTC.

This clonotype is a singleton in its sample. The genes are TRBV7-2 and TRBJ2-1; the D gene is possibly TRBD1 (6 bases). The CDR3 sequence is 13 residues long. The ends were cut back, 10 bases at V and 7 bases at J, with 17 bases in the middle. The germline V gene encodes CDR1 SGHTA and CDR2 FQGNSA. The CDR3 is CATAQGLWNEQFF. DNA for the CDR3: TGTGCCACTGCACAGGGTTTATGGAATGAGCAGTTCTTC.

V gene TRBV24-1 combines with J gene TRBJ1-5; no definite D call. In germline, CDR1 is KGHDR, CDR2 SFDVKD. The CDR3 contains 14 residues. V was shortened by 0 bases and J by 2 bases, with 4 bases between the two germline ends. CDR3 bases: TGTGCCACCAGTGATTTGGACGGCAATCAGCCCCAGCATTTT. This encodes CATSDLDGNQPQHF.

Written as DNA, the CDR3 is TGCGCCAGCAGCCAAGTGGGCCCTGGAAAACTGTTTTTT. Its translation is CASSQVGPGKLFF. V and J are TRBV4-1 and TRBJ1-4, with no clear D. V was trimmed by 1 base and J by 10 bases, leaving 10 bases between them. Germline CDR1 MGHRA, CDR2 YSYEKL. The CDR3 length is 13 residues.

This clonotype was seen a few times. The J gene is TRBJ1-2, the V gene TRBV11-2, with 7 nucleotides matching TRBD1. V lost 4 bases, J lost 6 bases, and 11 bases stayed unmatched. Germline lookup yields CDR1 SGHAT and CDR2 FQNNGV. The CDR3 has 15 amino acids. CDR3 DNA sequence: TGTGCCAGCAGCTCCCCAAAGGGGGCCTGGAATGGCTACACCTTC. This translates into CASSSPKGAWNGYTF.

This clonotype was counted at least ten times. The chain combines TRBV12-3 or TRBV12-4 with TRBJ1-1, with a possible D match to TRBD1 (5 bases). V was shortened by 0 bases and J by 4 bases, with 15 bases between the two germline ends. CDR3 length: 16 amino acids. Here the CDR3 DNA reads TGTGCCAGCAGTTTAGCGGGCTATGGGGCAAGCACTGAAGCTTTCTTT. It codes for CASSLAGYGASTEAFF.